Following are 3 T cell receptor beta chains from one sample sequenced in a study of cytomegalovirus exposure and HLA in healthy donors (dated by TCRdb to 2015 to 2018). Libraries came from the immunoSEQ multiplex PCR assay. For the multiplex PCR, a mixture combining 60 forward primers for TCR Vbeta segments and 13 reverse primers for TCR Jbeta segments was used. TCRdb provides this immuneACCESS table in a form limited to in-frame rearrangements. Some clones are lacking; in checked studies, under half of them reflect an unresolved V gene, and why the rest are absent is not known. Across this sample there are roughly 38,000 clones, with roughly 90% seen only once. The ten most abundant clones make up roughly 2.6% of the sample. Sequencing input: PBMCs. Receptor source: a woman under 30 in good health and CMV-seronegative.

On this clone: Other DNA sequences in this sample translate to the same CDR3. This chain connects TRBV10-3 to TRBJ2-7; perhaps TRBD2 as D (5 bases). With 5 bases removed from V and 7 bases from J, the gap between germline ends came to 15 bases. The germline gives CDR1 ENHRY, CDR2 SYGVKD. The CDR3 consists of 13 residues. The CDR3 region has the DNA TGTGCCATCAGTCGACGGGGTAAGGATGAGCAGTACTTC. Translating gives CAISRRGKDEQYF.

The chain couples TRBV7-3 to TRBJ2-3; 7 bases map to TRBD1. The V and J ends lost 5 bases and 0 bases, in that order; junction bases with no gene match: 5. Germline-derived CDR1 and CDR2 are SGHTA and FQGTGA. CDR3 size: 15 residues. The CDR3 DNA reads as TGTGCCAGCAGCCCGGGGACAGAGAGCACAGATACGCAGTATTTT. Translating it yields CASSPGTESTDTQYF. Variable domain in full (rest from reference TRBV7-3 and TRBJ2-3): GAGVSQTPSNKVTEKGKYVELRCDPISGHTALYWYRQSLGQGPEFLIYFQGTGAADDSGLPNDRFFAVRPEGSVSTLKIQRTERGDSAVYLCASSPGTESTDTQYFGPGTRLTVL.

V is TRBV19 and J is TRBJ2-5; the D gene is possibly TRBD2 (6 bases). This CDR3 is 17 amino acids long. V was clipped by 3 bases and J by 1 base, with 18 bases between them. CDR1 LNHDA and CDR2 SQIVND come from the germline V gene (reference sequence). CDR3 residues: CASSIGGGTLGQETQYF. In DNA form, the CDR3 reads TGTGCCAGTAGTATTGGTGGCGGGACCCTGGGCCAAGAGACCCAGTACTTC.